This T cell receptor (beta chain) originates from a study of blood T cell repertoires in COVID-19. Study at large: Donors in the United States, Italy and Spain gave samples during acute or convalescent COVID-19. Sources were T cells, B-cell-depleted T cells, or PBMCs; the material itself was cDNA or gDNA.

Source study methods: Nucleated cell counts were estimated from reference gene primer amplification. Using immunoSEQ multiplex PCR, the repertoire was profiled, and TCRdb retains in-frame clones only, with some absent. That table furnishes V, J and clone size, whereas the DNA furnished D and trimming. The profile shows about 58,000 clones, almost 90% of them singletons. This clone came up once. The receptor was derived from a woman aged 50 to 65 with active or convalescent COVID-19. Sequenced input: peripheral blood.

The CDR3 region has the DNA TGTGCCAGCAGACGCGACGTAGCGGGAGATACGCAGTATTTT. It is translated as CASRRDVAGDTQYF. The chain employs TRBV7-9 and TRBJ2-3; the match to TRBD2 covers 7 bases. With 6 bases clipped from V and 5 bases from J, the junction kept 8 bases outside the gene matches. CDR3 length: 14 amino acids. Germline values: CDR1 SEHNR, CDR2 FQNEAQ (reference sequence). The whole variable domain, remainder taken from reference TRBV7-9 and TRBJ2-3, is DTGVSQNPRHKITKRGQNVTFRCDPISEHNRLYWYRQTLGQGPEFLTYFQNEAQLEKSRLLSDRFSAERPKGSFSTLEIQRTEQGDSAMYLCASRRDVAGDTQYFGPGTRLTVL.